This T cell receptor (beta chain) was sequenced during a study of T cell clonotyping in hematopoietic cell transplantation. Study-wide points: Broader posttransplant TCR repertoire diversity was predicted by graft donor and pretransplant recipient Inverse Simpson Index values. After transplant, recipient diversity fell while pathologically expanded clonotypes grew through day 180.

Profiling relied on immunoSEQ multiplex PCR, and the TCRdb table lists in-frame clones only, not all of them. The sample carries roughly 80,000 clones, 90% to 97% recorded once. CDR3 size: 15 residues. The germline gives CDR1 LNHDA, CDR2 SQIVND (reference sequence). V gave up 3 bases and J gave up 6 bases; unmatched junction bases: 8. Concerning this clone: Its antigen is as yet unknown.

As to time point: recipient sample about 28 days before transplant, after cytoreduction. Blood collection times were about day -28 and days 30, 100, 180 posttransplant. The sequenced sample was peripheral blood mononuclear cells, obtained before stem cell transplant. This sequence was found in a woman between 45 and 60 years old with acute myeloid leukemia. Some clones in this sample may be carry-over from other donors' samples. The chain links TRBV19 to TRBJ1-2; 9 bases align to TRBD1. The CDR3 region is CASSIPTGGKNGYTF. The CDR3 DNA is TGTGCCAGTAGTATCCCAACAGGGGGCAAGAATGGCTACACCTTC.